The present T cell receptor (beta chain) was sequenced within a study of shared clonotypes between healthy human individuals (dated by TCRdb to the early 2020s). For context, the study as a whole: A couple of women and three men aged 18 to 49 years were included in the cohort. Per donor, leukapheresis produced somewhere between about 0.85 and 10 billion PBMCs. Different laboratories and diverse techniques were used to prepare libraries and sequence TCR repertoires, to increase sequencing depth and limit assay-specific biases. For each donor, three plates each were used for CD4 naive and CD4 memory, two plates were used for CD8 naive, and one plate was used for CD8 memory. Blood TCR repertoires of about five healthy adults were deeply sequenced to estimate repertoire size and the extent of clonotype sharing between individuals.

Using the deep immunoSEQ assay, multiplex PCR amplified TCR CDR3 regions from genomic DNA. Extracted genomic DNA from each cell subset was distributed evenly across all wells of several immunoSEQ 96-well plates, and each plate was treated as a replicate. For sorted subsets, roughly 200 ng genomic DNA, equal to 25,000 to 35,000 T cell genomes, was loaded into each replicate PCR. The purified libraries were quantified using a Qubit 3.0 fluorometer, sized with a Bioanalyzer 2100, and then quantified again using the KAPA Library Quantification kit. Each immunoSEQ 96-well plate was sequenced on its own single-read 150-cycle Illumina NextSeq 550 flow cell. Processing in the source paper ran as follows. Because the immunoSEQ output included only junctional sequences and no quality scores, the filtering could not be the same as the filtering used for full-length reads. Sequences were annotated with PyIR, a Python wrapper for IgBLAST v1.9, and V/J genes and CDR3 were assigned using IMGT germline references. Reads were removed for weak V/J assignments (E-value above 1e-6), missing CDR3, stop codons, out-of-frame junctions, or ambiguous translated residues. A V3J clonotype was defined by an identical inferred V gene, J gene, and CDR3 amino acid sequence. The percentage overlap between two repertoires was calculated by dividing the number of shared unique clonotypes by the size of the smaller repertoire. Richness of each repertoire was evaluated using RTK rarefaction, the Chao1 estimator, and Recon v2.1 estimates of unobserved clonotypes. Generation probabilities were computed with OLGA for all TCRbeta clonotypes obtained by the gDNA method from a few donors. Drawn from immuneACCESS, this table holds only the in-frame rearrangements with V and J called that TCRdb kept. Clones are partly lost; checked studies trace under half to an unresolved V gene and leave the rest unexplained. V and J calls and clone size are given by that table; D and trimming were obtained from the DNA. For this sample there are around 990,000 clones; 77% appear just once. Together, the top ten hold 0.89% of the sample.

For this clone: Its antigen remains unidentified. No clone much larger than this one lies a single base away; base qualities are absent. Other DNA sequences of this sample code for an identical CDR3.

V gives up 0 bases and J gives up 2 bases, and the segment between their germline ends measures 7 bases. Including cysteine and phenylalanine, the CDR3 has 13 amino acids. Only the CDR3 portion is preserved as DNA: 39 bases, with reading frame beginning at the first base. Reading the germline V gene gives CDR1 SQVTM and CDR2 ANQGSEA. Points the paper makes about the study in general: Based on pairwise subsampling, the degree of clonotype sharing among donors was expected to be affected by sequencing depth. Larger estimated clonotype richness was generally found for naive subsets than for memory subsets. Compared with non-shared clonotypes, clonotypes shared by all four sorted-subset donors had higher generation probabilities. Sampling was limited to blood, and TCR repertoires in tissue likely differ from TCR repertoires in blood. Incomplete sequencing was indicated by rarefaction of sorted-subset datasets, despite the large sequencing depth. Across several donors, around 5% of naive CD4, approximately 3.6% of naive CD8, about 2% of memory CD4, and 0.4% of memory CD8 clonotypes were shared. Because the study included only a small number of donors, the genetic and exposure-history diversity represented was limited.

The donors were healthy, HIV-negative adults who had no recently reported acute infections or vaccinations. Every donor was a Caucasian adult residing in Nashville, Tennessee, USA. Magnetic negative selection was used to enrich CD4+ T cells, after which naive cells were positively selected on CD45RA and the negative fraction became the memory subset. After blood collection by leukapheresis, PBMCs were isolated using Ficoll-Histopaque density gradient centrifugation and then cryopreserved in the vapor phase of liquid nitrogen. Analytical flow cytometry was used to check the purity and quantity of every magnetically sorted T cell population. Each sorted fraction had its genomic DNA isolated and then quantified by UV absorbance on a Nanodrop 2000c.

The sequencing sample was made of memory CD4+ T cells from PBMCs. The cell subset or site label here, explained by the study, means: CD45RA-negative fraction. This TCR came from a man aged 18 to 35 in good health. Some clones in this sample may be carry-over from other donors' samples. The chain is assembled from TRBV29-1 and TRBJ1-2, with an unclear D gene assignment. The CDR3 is CSVEDPGNYGYTF. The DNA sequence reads TGCAGCGTTGAAGATCCCGGGAACTATGGCTACACCTTC.